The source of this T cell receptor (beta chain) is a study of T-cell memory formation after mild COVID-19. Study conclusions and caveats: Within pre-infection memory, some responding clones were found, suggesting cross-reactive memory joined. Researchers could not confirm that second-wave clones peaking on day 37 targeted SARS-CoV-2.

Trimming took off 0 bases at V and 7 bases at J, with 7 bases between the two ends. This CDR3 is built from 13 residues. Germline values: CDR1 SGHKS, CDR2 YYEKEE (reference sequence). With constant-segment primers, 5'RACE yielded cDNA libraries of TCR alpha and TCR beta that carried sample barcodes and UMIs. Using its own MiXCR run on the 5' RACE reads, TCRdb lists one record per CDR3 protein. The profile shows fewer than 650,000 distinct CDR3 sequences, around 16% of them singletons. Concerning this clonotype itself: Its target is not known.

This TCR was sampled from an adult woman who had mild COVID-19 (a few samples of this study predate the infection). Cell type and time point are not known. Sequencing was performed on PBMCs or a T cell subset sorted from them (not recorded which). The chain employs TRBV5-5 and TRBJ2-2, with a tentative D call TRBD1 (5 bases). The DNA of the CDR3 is TGTGCCAGCAGCTTGGTGACAGTCGGGGAGCTGTTTTTT. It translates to CASSLVTVGELFF.